A selection of T cell receptor beta chains follows, all from one sample in a study of control samples from healthy donors and cancer patients. This table comes from immunoSEQ multiplex PCR, and its TCRdb copy is limited to in-frame clones, with some not included. The sample has around 68,000 clones, about 83% seen once; the top ten hold around a sixth. Material for sequencing was blood. The receptors stem from a man in his sixties in good health. Each CDR3 is given with its conserved first and last residue. Each record gives: V gene, CDR3 length, CDR3 protein.

v_gene: TRBV27; len: 14; CDR3aa: CASSPIQLAKEQYF
v_gene: TRBV7-9; len: 14; CDR3aa: CASSFGGSTYEQYF
v_gene: TRBV5-1; len: 13; CDR3aa: CASMRDNRSPLHF
v_gene: TRBV6-5; len: 13; CDR3aa: CASRHTPGTEAFF
v_gene: TRBV14; len: 14; CDR3aa: CASSHMGQTDEQYF
v_gene: TRBV6-6; len: 15; CDR3aa: CASSLRQAGGYGYTF
v_gene: TRBV6-5; len: 13; CDR3aa: CASSYRGDNEQFF
v_gene: TRBV28; len: 12; CDR3aa: CASSPGQGGYTF
v_gene: TRBV15; len: 16; CDR3aa: CATSREQGNVPGELFF
v_gene: TRBV6-6; len: 12; CDR3aa: CASSATDQPQHF
v_gene: TRBV6-6; len: 17; CDR3aa: CASSPPGVAGQKGEQFF
v_gene: TRBV30; len: 13; CDR3aa: CAWSEKAGGGQYF
v_gene: TRBV7-2; len: 18; CDR3aa: CASSWFPSGSGPEETQYF
v_gene: TRBV6-2/TRBV6-3; len: 15; CDR3aa: CASSRQDTGSLSAFF
v_gene: TRBV5-4; len: 14; CDR3aa: CASSQAGGTDTQYF